This T cell receptor (beta chain) was sequenced in a study of blood T cell repertoires in COVID-19. For the study at large: Specimens from acute and convalescent COVID-19 originated in the United States, Italy and Spain.

J lost 5 bases, V lost 2 bases, and 10 bases had no gene match. CDR3 length equals 17 residues. Germline CDR1 reads SGHVS; CDR2 reads FNYEAQ. In the original processing: By means of reference gene primer amplification, nucleated cell counts were estimated. TCRdb's copy holds only in-frame clones and misses some; the assay was immunoSEQ multiplex PCR. Clone size and V and J calls were adopted from that table, with D and trimming inferred from the DNA. The sample consists of approximately 260,000 clones, roughly 85% of them appearing once. Across roughly 25 US areas, participants ranged in age from 18 to 89 years.

The rearrangement links TRBV7-6 to TRBJ2-5, with 11 nucleotides matching TRBD2. The TCR was taken from a woman in her forties or fifties who had been exposed to COVID-19. The specimen was PBMCs or T cells enriched from blood (not recorded which). Here the CDR3 DNA reads TGTGCCAGCAGCTTATCCCTTAGCGGGGGGGTGATTGAGACCCAGTACTTC. Protein sequence: CASSLSLSGGVIETQYF.